This T cell receptor (beta chain) originates from a study of molecular identifiers for immune sequencing clone quantification. TCRdb analysed the PCR reads with MiXCR anew, one entry per CDR3 protein. The repertoire holds 100,000 or so distinct CDR3 sequences, with 21% as singletons. General observations from the study: One cell's worth of spiked Jurkat TCR RNA was reportedly detectable among 900,000 to 1,000,000 naive cells. Over 97% of effector molecules, but under 1% in naive cells, were held by clones with more than 20 RNA copies.

This clonotype was detected only a few times. Its antigen remains unidentified. V gave up 3 bases and J gave up 5 bases; unmatched junction bases: 11. The CDR3 totals 16 residues. Germline V gene lookup returns CDR1 SNHLY and CDR2 FYNNEI. Naive CD8 libraries used roughly 17,000 to 1,000,000 sorted cells and 10%, 30% or 50% RNA. The sequence came from a human donor in good health. Some libraries in this study had Jurkat cell RNA spiked in. The chain links TRBV2 to TRBJ2-5; 8 bases fit TRBD1. Sequencing input: naive CD8+ T cells from blood, with Jurkat cell RNA spiked in. The subset is: FACS-sorted CD8+CD4-CCR7+CD45RA+ naive T cells. For the CDR3, the DNA is TGTGCCAGCAGTGATCCCAGGACAGGGTCCCGGGAGACCCAGTACTTC. This sequence encodes CASSDPRTGSRETQYF. Full variable domain (missing parts from reference TRBV2 and TRBJ2-5): EPEVTQTPSHQVTQMGQEVILRCVPISNHLYFYWYRQILGQKVEFLVSFYNNEISEKSEIFDDQFSVERPDGSNFTLKIRSTKLEDSAMYFCASSDPRTGSRETQYFGPGTRLLVL.